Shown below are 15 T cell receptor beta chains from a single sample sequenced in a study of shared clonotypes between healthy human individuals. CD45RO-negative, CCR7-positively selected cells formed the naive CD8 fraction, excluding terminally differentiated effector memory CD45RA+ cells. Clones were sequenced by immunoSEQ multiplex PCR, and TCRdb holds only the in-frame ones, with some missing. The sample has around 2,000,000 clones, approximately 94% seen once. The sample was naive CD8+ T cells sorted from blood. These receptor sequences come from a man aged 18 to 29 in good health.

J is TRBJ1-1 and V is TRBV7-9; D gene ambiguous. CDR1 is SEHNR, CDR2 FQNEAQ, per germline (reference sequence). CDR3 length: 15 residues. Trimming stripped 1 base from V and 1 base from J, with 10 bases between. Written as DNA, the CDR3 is TGTGCCAGCAGCTTAGGGTGGGGAGGGAACACTGAAGCTTTCTTT. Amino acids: CASSLGWGGNTEAFF. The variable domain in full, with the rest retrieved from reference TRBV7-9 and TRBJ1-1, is DTGVSQNPRHKITKRGQNVTFRCDPISEHNRLYWYRQTLGQGPEFLTYFQNEAQLEKSRLLSDRFSAERPKGSFSTLEIQRTEQGDSAMYLCASSLGWGGNTEAFFGQGTRLTVV.

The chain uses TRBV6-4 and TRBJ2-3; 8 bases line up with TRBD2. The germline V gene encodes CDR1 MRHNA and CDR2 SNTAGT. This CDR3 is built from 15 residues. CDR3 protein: CAPLGRAGGTDTQYF. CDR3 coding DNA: TGTGCTCCCCTCGGGCGAGCGGGGGGCACAGATACGCAGTATTTT.

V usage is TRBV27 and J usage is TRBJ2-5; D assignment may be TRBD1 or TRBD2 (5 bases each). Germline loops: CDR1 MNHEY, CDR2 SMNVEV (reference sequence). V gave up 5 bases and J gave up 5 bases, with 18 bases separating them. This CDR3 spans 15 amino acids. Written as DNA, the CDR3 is TGTGCCAGCAGTCTCACGGGACCCAAGAGGGAGACCCAGTACTTC. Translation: CASSLTGPKRETQYF.

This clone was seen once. The CDR3 DNA is TGTGCCAGCAGTTTAGAACAGGGAATCTATGGCTACACCTTC. Translation: CASSLEQGIYGYTF. The chain is built from TRBV27 and TRBJ1-2; tentative D call: TRBD1 (6 bases). V was cut by 2 bases and J by 4 bases, with 11 bases left in between. Germline CDR1 reads MNHEY; CDR2 reads SMNVEV (reference sequence). There are 14 residues in the CDR3.

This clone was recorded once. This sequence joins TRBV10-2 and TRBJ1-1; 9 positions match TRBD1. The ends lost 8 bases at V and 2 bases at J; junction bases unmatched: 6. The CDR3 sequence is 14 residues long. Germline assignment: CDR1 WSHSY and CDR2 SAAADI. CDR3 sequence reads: CASSGTGLNTEAFF. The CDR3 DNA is TGCGCCAGCTCAGGGACAGGGTTAAACACTGAAGCTTTCTTT.

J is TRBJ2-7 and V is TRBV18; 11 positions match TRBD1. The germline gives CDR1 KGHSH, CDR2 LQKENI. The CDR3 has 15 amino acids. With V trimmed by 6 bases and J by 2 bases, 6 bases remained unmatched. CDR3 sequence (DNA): TGTGCCAGCTCCCTAGGGACAGGGGGGACCTACGAGCAGTACTTC. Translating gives CASSLGTGGTYEQYF. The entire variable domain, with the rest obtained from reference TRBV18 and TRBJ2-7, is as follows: NAGVMQNPRHLVRRRGQEARLRCSPMKGHSHVYWYRQLPEEGLKFMVYLQKENIIDESGMPKERFSAEFPKEGPSILRIQQVVRGDSAAYFCASSLGTGGTYEQYFGPGTRLTVT.

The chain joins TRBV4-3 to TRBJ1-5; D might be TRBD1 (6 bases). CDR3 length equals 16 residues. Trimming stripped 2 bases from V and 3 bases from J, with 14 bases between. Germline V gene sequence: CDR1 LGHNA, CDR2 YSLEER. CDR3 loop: CASSQHLGGYNQPQHF. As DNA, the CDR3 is TGCGCCAGCAGCCAACATCTAGGGGGGTACAATCAGCCCCAGCATTTT.

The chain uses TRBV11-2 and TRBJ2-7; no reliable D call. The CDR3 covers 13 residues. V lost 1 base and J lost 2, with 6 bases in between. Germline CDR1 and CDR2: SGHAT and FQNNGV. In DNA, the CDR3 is TGTGCCAGCAGCTTAGTGCCCACCTACGAGCAGTACTTC. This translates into CASSLVPTYEQYF.

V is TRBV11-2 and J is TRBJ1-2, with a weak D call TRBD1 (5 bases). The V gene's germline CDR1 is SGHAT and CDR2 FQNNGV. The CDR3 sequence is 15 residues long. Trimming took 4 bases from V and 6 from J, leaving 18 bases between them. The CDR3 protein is CASSSSPGPWDGYTF. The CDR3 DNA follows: TGTGCCAGCAGCTCATCCCCGGGACCCTGGGATGGCTACACCTTC.

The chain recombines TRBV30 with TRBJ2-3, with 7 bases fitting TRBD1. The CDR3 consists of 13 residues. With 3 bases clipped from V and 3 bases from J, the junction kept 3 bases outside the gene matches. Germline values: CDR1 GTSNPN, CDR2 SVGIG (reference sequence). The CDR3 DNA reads TGTGCCTGGAGACAGGGGCGGACAGATACGCAGTATTTT. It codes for CAWRQGRTDTQYF. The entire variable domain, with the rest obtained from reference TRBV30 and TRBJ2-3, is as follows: SQTIHQWPATLVQPVGSPLSLECTVEGTSNPNLYWYRQAAGRGLQLLFYSVGIGQISSEVPQNLSASRPQDRQFILSSKKLLLSDSGFYLCAWRQGRTDTQYFGPGTRLTVL.

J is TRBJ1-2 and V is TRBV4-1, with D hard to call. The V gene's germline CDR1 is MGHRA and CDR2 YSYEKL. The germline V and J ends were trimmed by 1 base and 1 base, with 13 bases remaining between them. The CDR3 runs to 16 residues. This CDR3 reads CASSQVGSDFNYGYTF. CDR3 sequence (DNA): TGCGCCAGCAGCCAAGTGGGCAGTGACTTTAACTATGGCTACACCTTC.

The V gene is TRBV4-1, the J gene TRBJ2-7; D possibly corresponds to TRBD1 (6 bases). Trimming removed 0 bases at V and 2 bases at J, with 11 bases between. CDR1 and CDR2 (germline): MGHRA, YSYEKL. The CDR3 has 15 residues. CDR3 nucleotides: TGCGCCAGCAGCCAAGATGCAGGGGAGACCTACGAGCAGTACTTC. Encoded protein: CASSQDAGETYEQYF.

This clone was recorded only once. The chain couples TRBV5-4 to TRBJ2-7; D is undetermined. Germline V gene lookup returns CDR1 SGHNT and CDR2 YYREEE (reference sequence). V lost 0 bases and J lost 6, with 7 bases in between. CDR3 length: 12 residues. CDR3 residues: CASSLGLIEQYF. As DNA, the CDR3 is TGTGCCAGCAGCTTGGGATTAATCGAGCAGTACTTC. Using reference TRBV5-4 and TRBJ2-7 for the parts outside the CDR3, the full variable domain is ETGVTQSPTHLIKTRGQQVTLRCSSQSGHNTVSWYQQALGQGPQFIFQYYREEENGRGNFPPRFSGLQFPNYSSELNVNALELDDSALYLCASSLGLIEQYFGPGTRLTVT.

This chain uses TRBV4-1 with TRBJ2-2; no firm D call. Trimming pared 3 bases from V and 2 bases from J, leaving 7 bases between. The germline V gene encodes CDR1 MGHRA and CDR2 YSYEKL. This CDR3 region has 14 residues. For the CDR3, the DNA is TGCGCCAGCAGCCAGTTACCTAACACCGGGGAGCTGTTTTTT. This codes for CASSQLPNTGELFF.

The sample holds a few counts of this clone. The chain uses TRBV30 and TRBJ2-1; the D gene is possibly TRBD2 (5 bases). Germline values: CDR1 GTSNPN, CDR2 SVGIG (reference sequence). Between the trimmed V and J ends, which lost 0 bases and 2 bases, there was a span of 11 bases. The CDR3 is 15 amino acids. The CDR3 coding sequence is TGTGCCTGGAGTGTTAGGGCGGGCACCTACAATGAGCAGTTCTTC. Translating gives CAWSVRAGTYNEQFF.